This T cell receptor (beta chain) is from a study of control samples from healthy donors and cancer patients. This CDR3 comprises 15 residues. Germline-derived CDR1 and CDR2 are MGHDK and SYGVNS. Trimming left V 1 base short and J 2 bases short, with 11 bases between. A single count supports this clone. Some clones are missing from TCRdb's copy, which holds only in-frame ones; the method was immunoSEQ multiplex PCR. The sample has roughly 150,000 clones, 92% seen once. This receptor was identified in a woman in her 30s in good health. The genes are TRBV25-1 and TRBJ1-1, with D tentatively TRBD1 (5 bases). The sample consisted of blood. CDR3 nucleotide sequence: TGTGCCAGCAGTGAATCACAAAGGGGTAACACTGAAGCTTTCTTT. Its translation is CASSESQRGNTEAFF.